This TCR beta chain was captured by sequencing in a study of blood T cells in healthy people across ages. Whole-study results and caveats: Comparison with aged donors showed that long-lived donors had more naive CD4+ cells and higher diversity.

The CDR3 loop spans 12 amino acids. CDR1 and CDR2 from the germline V gene are MNHEY and SMNVEV (reference sequence). V was shortened by 4 bases and J by 7 bases, with 8 bases between the two germline ends. It was with a sample-barcoded 5' primer and a J-beta primer mix that a second PCR of roughly 7 to 12 cycles was run. TCRdb recomputed calls from the 5' RACE reads with MiXCR, one row per CDR3 protein. Seen here are around 1.5 million distinct CDR3 sequences, 42% observed once, and the top ten hold roughly 7.9%. In this sample, this clonotype turned up a few times. Its target is not known. The chain has TRBV27 and TRBJ2-1, with no clear D. The receptor was derived from a woman aged 18 to 35 in good health. Sequencing input: blood. The CDR3 sequence: CASSSFGNEQFF. CDR3 coding DNA: TGTGCCAGCAGTTCTTTCGGGAATGAGCAGTTCTTC.